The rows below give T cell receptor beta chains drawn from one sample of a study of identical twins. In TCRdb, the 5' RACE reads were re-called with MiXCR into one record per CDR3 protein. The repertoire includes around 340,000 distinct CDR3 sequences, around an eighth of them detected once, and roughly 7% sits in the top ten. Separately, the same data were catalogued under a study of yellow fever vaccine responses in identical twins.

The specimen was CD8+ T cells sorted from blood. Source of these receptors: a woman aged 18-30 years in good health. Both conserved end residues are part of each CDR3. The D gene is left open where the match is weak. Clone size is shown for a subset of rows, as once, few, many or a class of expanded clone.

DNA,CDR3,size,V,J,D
TGCGCCAGCGCCAGAGAAAGCTCCTATAATTCACCCCTCCACTTT,CASARESSYNSPLHF,few,TRBV4-1,TRBJ1-6,.
TGCGCCAGCAGCTTGGACGGGACAGGGCTCTATGGCTACACCTTC,CASSLDGTGLYGYTF,.,TRBV5-1,TRBJ1-2,TRBD1
TGTGCCAGCCACGGACAGGGACGATACGGGGACACTGAAGCTTTCTTT,CASHGQGRYGDTEAFF,.,TRBV27,TRBJ1-1,TRBD1
TGTGCCAGCAGTGAGTCGACTACCGCCTACGAGCAGTACTTC,CASSESTTAYEQYF,few,TRBV25-1,TRBJ2-7,.
TGTGCCAGCAGCTTAGCAACTAGCGGATCGGGCACAGATACGCAGTATTTT,CASSLATSGSGTDTQYF,few,TRBV11-3,TRBJ2-3,TRBD2
TGTGCCAGCAGCCGATTAGCGGGGGAAGGGACCGGGGAGCTGTTTTTT,CASSRLAGEGTGELFF,few,TRBV4-2,TRBJ2-2,TRBD2
TGTGCCAGCACCCAAGCGGTTAGCGGGCTAGGTTACAATGAGCAGTTCTTC,CASTQAVSGLGYNEQFF,once,TRBV3-1,TRBJ2-1,TRBD2
TGTGCCAGCAGCCCCTTTATGAGCTCCTACAATGAGCAGTTCTTC,CASSPFMSSYNEQFF,.,TRBV13,TRBJ2-1,.
TGTGCCACCAGTGCAGAGCCCCACGATACGCAGTATTTT,CATSAEPHDTQYF,.,TRBV24-1,TRBJ2-3,.
TGTGCCAGCAGCTTTAATTCGGGAGGAGCCTACAATGAGCAGTTCTTC,CASSFNSGGAYNEQFF,.,TRBV7-6,TRBJ2-1,TRBD2
TGTGCCAGCAAACCGCCCGGAGCAGGGCTGAACACTGAAGCTTTCTTT,CASKPPGAGLNTEAFF,.,TRBV6-1,TRBJ1-1,.